This T cell receptor (beta chain) stems from a study of vaccination and CD4 T cells after COVID-19. About the study: Six male and four female convalescents took part, two of them Hispanic. Regarding the study as a whole: For convalescent patients, 304 of the 307 vaccine-specific clones analyzed were classified as spike mono-reactive.

This CDR3 has 20 residues. Germline CDR1 MNHEY, CDR2 SVGEGT. V lost 6 bases to trimming and J lost 10 bases, with 37 bases between them. Researchers used the Oncomine TCR Beta short-read assay to sequence DNA from cultured CD4+ T cells. Using the QIAamp micro DNA kit, genomic DNA was extracted from the CD4+ T cells that had been cultured. One entry per CDR3 protein, called by TCRdb with MiXCR from the PCR reads. The sample includes over 11,000 distinct CDR3 sequences, around 40% seen only once; the top ten take more than 15%. A remark on this clonotype: What it recognizes is unknown.

The treatment was: approximately 9-day PBMC culture with coronavirus spike peptide pools or control peptides (ViraFEST assay). Alongside approximately 10 IU/ml IL-2 and 10 ug/ml peptide pools, PBMCs were cultured at a few million per well. V gene TRBV6-2 or TRBV6-3 combines with J gene TRBJ2-1; no clear D gene. Material: cultured CD4+ T cells from blood. This receptor was obtained from a human donor with COVID-19. CDR3 sequence (DNA): TGTGCCAGCAGCCTGGCCCCGGTGCAGAGAACGATGGTGATCTCGGTCGAGCAGTTCTTC. This encodes CASSLAPVQRTMVISVEQFF.